This T cell receptor beta chain was sequenced in a study of cytomegalovirus exposure and HLA in healthy donors. The wider study: A prior analysis found roughly 110 million unique TCR beta sequences from 150 million to 200 million T cells.

The germline V gene encodes CDR1 MNHEY and CDR2 SMNVEV (reference sequence). Trimming took off 6 bases at V and 0 bases at J, with 21 bases between the two ends. The length of the CDR3 is 18 residues. Whole-study results and caveats: An analysis that was carried out later associated 15,000 to 20,000 TCR beta sequences with HLA alleles at 0.05 false discovery rate.

Concerning this clone: What it recognizes is unknown.

Vbeta (60) and Jbeta (13) primers were used in the PCR. Here immunoSEQ multiplex PCR was the method, and the copy in TCRdb shows in-frame clones only, minus some. In the table there are more than 120,000 clones, 78% of which are singletons. This chain connects TRBV27 to TRBJ2-1; possibly TRBD1 for D (5 bases). The source material was PBMCs. This TCR was recovered from a woman in her forties in good health and CMV-seropositive. The CDR3 sequence is CASRPQGASRSSYNEQFF. In DNA, the CDR3 is TGTGCCAGCAGGCCTCAAGGGGCTTCTAGGAGCTCCTACAATGAGCAGTTCTTC.